This is a list of T cell receptor beta chains from one sample in a study of T cell responses to AZD1222 COVID-19 vaccine. Repertoires were generated with immunoSEQ multiplex PCR, while TCRdb's copy carries only in-frame clones and drops some. Of 200,000 or so clones detected, 75% to 90% appear once; the ten largest clones hold about 3%. The specimen was peripheral blood, collected on day 0 of MenACWY control vaccination. The source is an adult in good health. Each CDR3 is given with its conserved first and last residue. The D gene is left open where the match is weak. Size is omitted from some rows. Given values are once, few, many or a class for expanded clones.

j_call: TRBJ2-3
v_call: TRBV28
clone_size: .
d_call: TRBD1
cdr3_aa: CASRGDRGRADTQYF
cdr3_nt: TGTGCCAGCAGGGGAGACAGGGGCAGGGCAGATACGCAGTATTTT

j_call: TRBJ1-6
v_call: TRBV19
clone_size: .
d_call: .
cdr3_aa: CASSLLVDIHSPLHF
cdr3_nt: TGTGCCAGTAGCCTCCTCGTCGATATTCATTCACCCCTCCACTTT

j_call: TRBJ1-2
v_call: TRBV6-5
clone_size: once
d_call: .
cdr3_aa: CASSSAAATNYGYTF
cdr3_nt: TGTGCCAGCAGTTCAGCGGCAGCAACTAACTATGGCTACACCTTC

j_call: TRBJ1-3
v_call: TRBV28
clone_size: .
d_call: .
cdr3_aa: CASSISGGSGNTIYF
cdr3_nt: TGTGCCAGCAGTATATCCGGGGGCTCTGGAAACACCATATATTTT

j_call: TRBJ2-7
v_call: TRBV28
clone_size: .
d_call: TRBD1
cdr3_aa: CASRAPGQGFYEQYF
cdr3_nt: TGTGCCAGCAGGGCACCGGGACAGGGGTTCTACGAGCAGTACTTC

j_call: TRBJ2-7
v_call: TRBV6-5
clone_size: .
d_call: TRBD1
cdr3_aa: CASRWDRDYEQYF
cdr3_nt: TGTGCCAGCAGATGGGACAGGGATTACGAGCAGTACTTC

j_call: TRBJ1-1
v_call: TRBV20-1
clone_size: .
d_call: TRBD1
cdr3_aa: CSASRPGGRPEAFF
cdr3_nt: TGCAGTGCTAGTAGGCCAGGGGGCAGGCCTGAAGCTTTCTTT

j_call: TRBJ1-1
v_call: TRBV12-3/TRBV12-4
clone_size: .
d_call: .
cdr3_aa: CASSRQMNTEAFF
cdr3_nt: TGTGCCAGCAGTCGACAGATGAACACTGAAGCTTTCTTT

j_call: TRBJ1-1
v_call: TRBV29-1
clone_size: .
d_call: .
cdr3_aa: CSVVIRVFGEAFF
cdr3_nt: TGCAGCGTCGTTATCCGGGTGTTCGGTGAAGCTTTCTTT

j_call: TRBJ2-7
v_call: TRBV7-9
clone_size: .
d_call: .
cdr3_aa: CASSLSSSTYEQYF
cdr3_nt: TGTGCCAGCAGCTTAAGCAGCTCCACCTACGAGCAGTACTTC

j_call: TRBJ1-3
v_call: TRBV28
clone_size: .
d_call: TRBD1
cdr3_aa: CASSWKGTGAVSGNTIYF
cdr3_nt: TGTGCCAGCAGCTGGAAGGGGACAGGGGCAGTCTCTGGAAACACCATATATTTT